The rows below give T cell receptor beta chains drawn from one sample of a study of post-analysis software for immune sequencing data. TCRdb reprocessed the PCR reads via MiXCR and lists one record per CDR3 protein. The sample includes fewer than 700,000 distinct CDR3 sequences, around 40% of them seen just once. The material sequenced was blood. These receptors all come from a girl aged 5 to 17 with multiple sclerosis. Both conserved end residues are trimmed from each CDR3. Only part of the rows carry a size: once, few, many, or a class if the clone is expanded.

TRBV28,.,ASSSLRGYQPQH
TRBV12-3/TRBV12-4,.,ASSFLGGAGGNQPQH
TRBV12-3/TRBV12-4,.,ASKVGNSYNEQF
TRBV4-1,.,ASSQDSDGNYGYT
TRBV6-5,.,ASSAGLAGANEQF
TRBV7-6,.,ASSLEDAAAYEQY
TRBV2,.,ASSDDRRDEKLF
TRBV5-1,.,ASRNFKENTQY
TRBV24-1,.,ATGTDHYEQY
TRBV3-1,few,ASSQMGGYEQY
TRBV20-1,.,SANAGLGQF
TRBV12-3/TRBV12-4,few,ASSPSRDNHGYT
TRBV6-5,.,ASSFRQVAF
TRBV12-3/TRBV12-4,.,ASSRGLHRDTQY
TRBV20-1,.,SAPDSFNEKLF
TRBV5-6,.,ASSLNLGGYQETQY
TRBV3-1,few,ASSRGLAIYNEQF
TRBV19,.,ASSIVWREPNNEQY
TRBV7-2,.,ASSQGRPNYGYT
TRBV6-2/TRBV6-3,.,ASAAGISNTEAF
TRBV7-9,.,ASSSGVGANVLT
TRBV12-3/TRBV12-4,.,ASSLRLATEAF
TRBV12-3/TRBV12-4,.,ASTTQTGGYEQY
TRBV20-1,once,SARALGLAGSTDTQY
TRBV4-1,.,ASSQVPLAGEGTQY
TRBV7-2,few,ASSFLPGQGKATIY
TRBV20-1,few,SARDVGAAQETQY
TRBV6-5,few,ASSYAAYNEQF
TRBV2,.,ASRAGASYNEQF
TRBV12-3/TRBV12-4,.,ASSFKGFFGYT
TRBV7-2,few,ASSSARTVNEQF
TRBV28,.,ASWPQGADGYT
TRBV5-1,few,ASSLAPPGQGRETQY